This T cell receptor beta chain derives from a study of blood T cell repertoires in COVID-19. For the study at large: There were acute and convalescent COVID-19 samples, and they came from the United States, Italy and Spain. From T cells, B-cell-depleted T cells, or PBMCs came the material, which was cDNA or gDNA.

How the authors handled the data: Amplification of reference gene primers provided the estimated nucleated cell counts. TCRdb's table, derived via immunoSEQ multiplex PCR, lists solely in-frame clones and lacks some. Clone size and the V and J calls come from that table; the DNA yielded D and trimming. Of more than 55,000 clones listed, about 73% are singletons. CDR3 length: 17 residues. Germline-derived CDR1 and CDR2 are KGHDR and SFDVKD. V lost 3 bases, J lost 5 bases, and 5 bases stayed unmatched. The material sequenced was peripheral blood. This TCR came from a woman aged 70 to 79 with acute or convalescent COVID-19. The chain carries TRBV24-1 and TRBJ2-2, with 13 bases fitting TRBD2. The CDR3 protein is CATSDRLAGGWTGELFF. CDR3 nucleotide sequence: TGTGCCACCAGTGATCGACTAGCGGGGGGTTGGACCGGGGAGCTGTTTTTT.